This TCR beta chain was sequenced during a study of blood T cell repertoires in COVID-19. Study processing details: Amplification of reference gene primers provided the estimated nucleated cell counts. Some clones are missing from TCRdb's copy, which holds only in-frame ones; the method was immunoSEQ multiplex PCR. V and J calls and clone size are given by that table; D and trimming were obtained from the DNA. This table has 200,000 to 250,000 clones, approximately 81% appearing once. CDR3 length: 12 residues. The J segment lost 6 bases and the V segment lost 5 bases, leaving 5 bases of the junction unmatched. Germline loops: CDR1 SGHNT, CDR2 YYREEE (reference sequence).

V usage is TRBV5-4 and J usage is TRBJ2-7; TRBD1 aligns across 7 bases. This receptor was identified in a man aged 30-40 years with active or convalescent COVID-19. Sequenced input: peripheral blood. The CDR3 bases are TGTGCCAGCAGTTTACAGGGGCGCGAGCAGTACTTC. The encoded protein is CASSLQGREQYF.